Listed below are T cell receptor beta chains from one sample, sequenced in a study of blood T cells in healthy people across ages. MiXCR, run by TCRdb on the 5' RACE reads, gives a single entry per CDR3 protein. The repertoire holds just over 800,000 distinct CDR3 sequences, about 59% seen once, with roughly 25% in the top ten. Sequencing was carried out using blood. These receptors originate from a man aged 30 to 45 in good health. The CDR3 runs from the conserved cysteine through the conserved F or W. The D gene is left open where the match is weak. Expanded clones get a size class; other rows say once, few or many, or leave the size out.

>TRBJ1-1|-|TRBV5-1|-
CAAKRAGNTEAFF
TGCGCCGCCAAAAGGGCGGGGAACACCGAAGCTTTCTTT
>TRBJ2-3|TRBD1|TRBV12-3/TRBV12-4|few
CASNPTGITDTQYF
TGTGCCAGCAATCCGACAGGGATCACAGATACGCAGTATTTT
>TRBJ2-3|TRBD2|TRBV7-3|few
CASSLLASRTDTQYF
TGTGCCAGCAGCCTACTAGCGTCGCGCACAGATACGCAGTATTTT
>TRBJ2-7|-|TRBV9|few
CASSVNRNSYEQYF
TGTGCCAGCAGCGTCAACAGGAACTCCTACGAGCAGTACTTC
>TRBJ2-1|TRBD2|TRBV29-1|-
CSVAGLVIGEQFF
TGCAGCGTTGCGGGACTAGTCATTGGTGAGCAGTTCTTC
>TRBJ2-1|TRBD1|TRBV7-3|-
CASSPSADRGHNEQFF
TGTGCCAGCAGCCCATCAGCGGACAGGGGTCACAATGAGCAGTTCTTC
>TRBJ1-6|-|TRBV27|-
CASGSPPHF
TGTGCCAGCGGTTCACCCCCCCACTTT
>TRBJ2-5|-|TRBV7-9|-
CASSLGPAGETQYF
TGTGCCAGCAGCTTAGGCCCAGCGGGAGAGACCCAGTACTTC
>TRBJ2-3|TRBD2|TRBV7-2|-
CASSLSGEGSDTQYF
TGTGCCAGCAGCTTAAGCGGGGAAGGTTCAGATACGCAGTATTTT
>TRBJ2-7|-|TRBV7-8|-
CASSLGDGVSSYEQYF
TGCGCCAGCAGCTTAGGGGACGGTGTGAGCTCCTACGAGCAGTACTTC
>TRBJ1-6|TRBD1|TRBV27|few
CASSSSPGQSVSPLHF
TGTGCCAGCAGTTCCTCCCCGGGACAGTCGGTCTCACCCCTCCACTTT
>TRBJ2-7|-|TRBV7-2|-
CASSLASAPYEQYF
TGTGCCAGCAGCTTAGCGTCTGCTCCCTACGAGCAGTACTTC
>TRBJ2-5|-|TRBV9|once
CASSVGGVGSAETQYF
TGTGCCAGCAGCGTAGGTGGGGTAGGGTCCGCAGAGACCCAGTACTTC
>TRBJ2-3|TRBD1|TRBV20-1|few
CSAYSGGQGFTDTQYF
TGCAGTGCGTACAGTGGGGGACAGGGGTTCACAGATACGCAGTATTTT
>TRBJ2-7|TRBD1|TRBV29-1|few
CSGRRDRVSEQYF
TGCAGCGGACGCCGGGACAGGGTCTCCGAGCAGTACTTC
>TRBJ2-5|-|TRBV20-1|-
CSTLTGILGQQETQYF
TGCAGTACGTTAACAGGGATACTAGGGCAACAAGAGACCCAGTACTTC
>TRBJ1-6|-|TRBV6-2/TRBV6-3|-
CASSRPGRDSPLHF
TGTGCCAGCAGTCGACCCGGGAGAGATTCACCCCTCCACTTT
>TRBJ1-1|-|TRBV4-2|-
CANSQVSLPENTEAFF
TGTGCCAACAGCCAAGTGTCCCTCCCGGAGAACACTGAAGCTTTCTTT
>TRBJ2-3|-|TRBV6-4|-
CASSGPSDSGTDTQYF
TGTGCCAGCAGTGGGCCCTCTGACAGCGGCACAGATACGCAGTATTTT
>TRBJ1-1|-|TRBV12-3/TRBV12-4|-
CASSPLGRTNTEAFF
TGTGCCAGCAGTCCCCTAGGCAGGACGAACACTGAAGCTTTCTTT
>TRBJ2-1|-|TRBV7-3|-
CASSLLAGINEQFF
TGTGCCAGCAGCTTACTTGCGGGGATCAATGAGCAGTTCTTC
>TRBJ2-7|TRBD1|TRBV27|-
CASSRSGTGFTYEQYF
TGTGCCAGCAGTCGATCCGGGACAGGGTTTACCTACGAGCAGTACTTC
>TRBJ2-3|TRBD2|TRBV7-2|-
CASRRAGARRDTQYF
TGTGCCAGCAGGCGAGCGGGGGCCCGGAGGGATACGCAGTATTTT
>TRBJ2-7|TRBD1|TRBV29-1|-
CSVVDRVMGEQYF
TGCAGCGTCGTCGACAGGGTGATGGGCGAGCAGTACTTC
>TRBJ2-3|TRBD2|TRBV29-1|few
CSADSGGASDTQYF
TGCAGCGCGGATAGCGGGGGGGCGTCAGATACGCAGTATTTT
>TRBJ1-6|-|TRBV4-3|-
CASGQDPTGNNSPLHF
TGCGCCAGCGGCCAAGATCCTACAGGGAACAATTCACCCCTCCACTTT
>TRBJ2-5|-|TRBV18|few
CASSPIRDLETQYF
TGTGCCAGCTCACCGATTCGTGACCTAGAGACCCAGTACTTC
>TRBJ1-4|-|TRBV27|few
CASSLLGSEKLFF
TGTGCCAGCAGTTTACTTGGGAGTGAAAAACTGTTTTTT